Each of the 20 T cell receptor beta chains below was sequenced from the same sample in a study of regulatory T cells in long-lasting Graves disease. For TCR beta, libraries came from iRepertoire HTBI primers and Arm-PCR of CDR3 regions. TCRdb called the multiplex PCR reads again in MiXCR, with one record for every CDR3 protein. The data hold hundreds of thousands of distinct CDR3 sequences, with around 30% observed a single time. Described time point: persistent/refractory GD, antithyroid drugs over 5 years with positive TRAb. Following extraction of RNA from PBMCs, that RNA was used to make the TCR library. The sample in question was peripheral blood mononuclear cells (PBMCs), obtained when the disease was refractory, from a patient treated with antithyroid drugs. The receptor set was obtained from a female donor with Graves disease.

This clonotype was seen at least ten times. The rearrangement uses TRBV24-1 and TRBJ2-5; no definite D call. Germline V gene lookup returns CDR1 KGHDR and CDR2 SFDVKD. The CDR3 is 13 amino acids. Trimming took 7 bases from V and 1 from J, leaving 9 bases between them. The CDR3 is CATSAPGQETQYF. In DNA, the CDR3 is TGTGCCACCAGCGCCCCCGGCCAAGAGACCCAGTACTTC.

CDR3 loop: CASSLPPTRTNTGELFF. CDR3 nucleotide sequence: TGTGCCAGCAGCTTGCCTCCGACTCGTACGAACACCGGGGAGCTGTTTTTT. The chain recombines TRBV7-3 with TRBJ2-2; D is unresolved. Germline V gene sequence: CDR1 SGHTA, CDR2 FQGTGA. The CDR3 covers 17 residues. Trimming left V 3 bases short and J 0 bases short, with 14 bases between.

This chain links TRBV9 with TRBJ2-7, with no clear D. Germline V lookup: CDR1 SGDLS, CDR2 YYNGEE. V was clipped by 4 bases and J by 0 bases, with 14 bases between them. CDR3 length equals 15 residues. CDR3 region: CASSLWERLSYEQYF. CDR3 coding DNA: TGTGCCAGCAGCTTGTGGGAACGGCTCTCCTACGAGCAGTACTTC.

The CDR3 DNA reads as TGTGCCAGCAGTGGGACAGGGGGAGTGAATGGCTACACCTTC. This sequence encodes CASSGTGGVNGYTF. The V gene is TRBV6-2 or TRBV6-3, the J gene TRBJ1-2; 11 bases fit TRBD1. In germline, CDR1 is MNHEY, CDR2 SVGEGT. The CDR3 loop spans 14 amino acids. V lost 5 bases to trimming and J lost 6 bases; unmatched junction nucleotides: 5.

The rearrangement joins TRBV3-1 to TRBJ2-5; TRBD1 agrees at 10 bases. The V gene's germline CDR1 is LGHDT and CDR2 YNNKEL (reference sequence). There are 16 residues in the CDR3. Trimming cost V 0 bases and J 2 bases; bases outside gene matches: 3. The CDR3 DNA follows: TGTGCCAGCAGCCAAGAGCGGGACAGGGGTCAAGAGACCCAGTACTTC. Its protein product is CASSQERDRGQETQYF.

This clonotype was observed a handful of times. This rearrangement joins TRBV12-3 or TRBV12-4 to TRBJ2-2; 12 nucleotides align to TRBD2. CDR3 size: 16 residues. Trimming removed 3 bases from V and 5 bases from J; junction bases left unmatched: 4. The CDR3 sequence is CASSLAGTSGTGELFF. The DNA of the CDR3 is TGTGCCAGCAGTTTGGCCGGGACTAGCGGGACCGGGGAGCTGTTTTTT.

This clonotype was detected only a few times. V usage is TRBV19 and J usage is TRBJ1-2; 7 bases fit TRBD1. The V segment lost 4 bases and the J segment 0 bases; nucleotides outside the gene matches: 8. Germline CDR1 and CDR2: LNHDA and SQIVND (reference sequence). This CDR3 is 16 amino acids long. CDR3 sequence reads: CASSTLGQGANYGYTF. As DNA, the CDR3 is TGTGCCAGTAGTACCCTCGGGCAGGGGGCTAACTATGGCTACACCTTC.

The CDR3 bases are TGTGCCAGCAGCTTTTACGCAGTGGGGATGAACACTGAAGCTTTCTTT. Amino acids: CASSFYAVGMNTEAFF. This chain links TRBV7-2 with TRBJ1-1; D gene uncertain. Per germline, CDR1 SGHTA and CDR2 FQGNSA. The V gene lost 3 bases and the J gene lost 0 bases, with 14 bases spanning the gap. The CDR3 runs 16 residues.

This clonotype has more than one count but fewer than ten. J is TRBJ1-1 and V is TRBV6-4; possible D gene TRBD1, 5 bases. The ends were cut back, 6 bases at V and 1 base at J, with 12 bases in the middle. Germline CDR1 and CDR2: MRHNA and SNTAGT. The CDR3 has 14 residues. CDR3 sequence: CASRVTGQNTEAFF. DNA for the CDR3: TGTGCCAGCAGGGTGACCGGACAGAACACTGAAGCTTTCTTT.

In its sample, this clonotype was seen a few times. J is TRBJ2-7 and V is TRBV20-1, with TRBD2 identical over 11 bases. V was clipped by 2 bases and J by 2 bases; unmatched bases: 8. Germline CDR1 and CDR2: DFQATT and SNEGSKA (reference sequence). This CDR3 has 16 residues. The CDR3 DNA reads as TGCAGTGCTAGACGGGTCACTAGCGGGGGTGCCTACGAGCAGTACTTC. This gives the protein CSARRVTSGGAYEQYF.

This CDR3 reads CASRRDRDTEAFF. CDR3 nucleotides: TGTGCCAGTAGAAGGGACCGAGACACTGAAGCTTTCTTT. The chain carries TRBV19 and TRBJ1-1; D perhaps matches TRBD1 (5 bases). V was clipped by 6 bases and J by 3 bases, with 11 bases between them. The CDR3 consists of 13 residues. Germline values: CDR1 LNHDA, CDR2 SQIVND (reference sequence).

This chain uses TRBV19 with TRBJ1-1; D gene ambiguous. The V end was cut by 1 base, the J end by 2 bases, with 17 bases between. There are 17 residues in the CDR3. The germline V gene encodes CDR1 LNHDA and CDR2 SQIVND (reference sequence). The CDR3 nucleotides are TGTGCCAGTAGTATAGGCCCAGGACCCAGCGGAAACACTGAAGCTTTCTTT. This encodes CASSIGPGPSGNTEAFF.

J is TRBJ2-7 and V is TRBV20-1; 9 bases line up with TRBD1. The CDR3 totals 14 residues. Germline values: CDR1 DFQATT, CDR2 SNEGSKA (reference sequence). V gave up 5 bases and J gave up 3 bases; unmatched junction bases: 8. The CDR3 coding sequence is TGCAGTGCTGACCCGGGACAGGGAAGCTACGAGCAGTACTTC. Translating it yields CSADPGQGSYEQYF.

This clonotype was detected ten times or more. The chain uses TRBV11-3 and TRBJ2-5; weak D call: TRBD2 (9 bases). Trimming shortened V by 2 bases and J by 6 bases, and 28 bases separated the two germline ends. Looked up from germline, CDR1 is SGHNT and CDR2 is YENEEA. This CDR3 has 19 residues. DNA for the CDR3: TGTGCCAGCAGCTTAATACTTTCGCGGGGGGGGACAGGCCGGAAGACCCAGTACTTC. Protein: CASSLILSRGGTGRKTQYF.

This clonotype was counted a few times. The chain has TRBV3-1 and TRBJ1-3, with 10 bases matching TRBD1. The germline CDR1 and CDR2 sequences are LGHDT and YNNKEL (reference sequence). This CDR3 has 15 residues. V lost 5 bases, J lost 4 bases, and 5 bases stayed unmatched. CDR3 nucleotides: TGTGCCAGCAGCTTTCGACAGGGGGCCGGAAACACCATATATTTT. It codes for CASSFRQGAGNTIYF. The complete variable domain, with remaining parts taken from reference TRBV3-1 and TRBJ1-3, reads DTAVSQTPKYLVTQMGNDKSIKCEQNLGHDTMYWYKQDSKKFLKIMFSYNNKELIINETVPNRFSPKSPDKAHLNLHINSLELGDSAVYFCASSFRQGAGNTIYFGEGSWLTVV.

V and J are TRBV6-1 and TRBJ2-7; 12 nucleotides line up with TRBD2. The CDR3 consists of 16 residues. V dropped 7 bases and J dropped 0; count of bases not matched to a gene: 7. Germline V gene lookup returns CDR1 MNHNS and CDR2 SASEGT. CDR3 sequence: CASIKPGLAGSYEQYF. The DNA for the CDR3 is TGTGCCAGCATCAAACCGGGACTAGCGGGCTCCTACGAGCAGTACTTC.

This clonotype was seen a handful of times. The chain recombines TRBV5-1 with TRBJ1-2, with TRBD1 matching over 7 bases. This CDR3 has 14 amino acids. Per the germline V gene, CDR1 is SGHRS and CDR2 is YFSETQ. J was trimmed by 7 bases and V by 0 bases; bases with no gene match: 6. CDR3 nucleotide sequence: TGCGCCAGCAGCTTGGATACAGGGACAGCTGGCTACACCTTC. Translated, it gives CASSLDTGTAGYTF.

This clonotype was seen a few times. The J gene is TRBJ1-6, the V gene TRBV20-1; D possibly corresponds to TRBD1 (6 bases). V was shortened by 1 base and J by 10 bases, with 23 bases between the two germline ends. The CDR3 extends over 17 amino acids. CDR1 is DFQATT, CDR2 SNEGSKA, per germline (reference sequence). CDR3 region: CSARATGSIGRRSPLHF. The CDR3 nucleotides are TGCAGTGCTAGAGCGACAGGCTCGATAGGTCGCCGGTCACCCCTCCACTTT.

The V and J genes are TRBV11-2 and TRBJ1-1; no reliable D call. V was clipped by 5 bases and J by 4 bases, with 17 bases between them. CDR3 length equals 15 residues. CDR1 is SGHAT and CDR2 is FQNNGV in the germline V gene. This CDR3 reads CASSPGRGWSTEAFF. The CDR3 DNA reads TGTGCCAGCAGCCCGGGCCGGGGATGGAGCACTGAAGCTTTCTTT.

Only a few counts were recorded for this clonotype. The chain links TRBV14 to TRBJ1-3; TRBD1 matches at 7 bases. The V segment lost 3 bases and the J segment 3 bases; nucleotides outside the gene matches: 11. Germline V gives CDR1 SGHDN, CDR2 FVKESK. The CDR3 consists of 17 residues. CDR3 bases: TGTGCCAGCAGCCATCCTACCCGACAGGGCCTTGGAAACACCATATATTTT. The encoded protein is CASSHPTRQGLGNTIYF.